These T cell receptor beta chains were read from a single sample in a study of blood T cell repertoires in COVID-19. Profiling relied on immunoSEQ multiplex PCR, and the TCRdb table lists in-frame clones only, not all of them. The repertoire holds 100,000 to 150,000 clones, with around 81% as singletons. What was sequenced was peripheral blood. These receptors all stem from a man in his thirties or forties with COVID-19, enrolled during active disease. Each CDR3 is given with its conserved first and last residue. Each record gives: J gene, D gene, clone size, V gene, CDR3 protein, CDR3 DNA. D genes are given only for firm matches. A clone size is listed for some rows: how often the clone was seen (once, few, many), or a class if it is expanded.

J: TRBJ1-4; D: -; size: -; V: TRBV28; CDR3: CASGPRATNEKLFF; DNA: TGTGCCAGCGGCCCGAGGGCAACTAATGAAAAACTGTTTTTT
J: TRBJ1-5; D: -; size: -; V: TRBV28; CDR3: CASSFGKGLQNQPQHF; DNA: TGTGCCAGCAGTTTCGGAAAGGGGCTTCAGAATCAGCCCCAGCATTTT
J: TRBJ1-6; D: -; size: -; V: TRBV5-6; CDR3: CASSLEEGNSPLHF; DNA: TGTGCCAGCAGCTTGGAGGAGGGAAATTCACCCCTCCACTTT
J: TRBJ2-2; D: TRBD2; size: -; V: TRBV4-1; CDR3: CASSQALAGYTGELFF; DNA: TGCGCCAGCAGCCAAGCTCTAGCGGGGTACACCGGGGAGCTGTTTTTT
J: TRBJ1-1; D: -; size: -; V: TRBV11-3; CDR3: CASSLDNKFEAFF; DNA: TGTGCCAGCAGCTTAGACAACAAGTTTGAAGCTTTCTTT
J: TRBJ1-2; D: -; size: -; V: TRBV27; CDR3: CASSLAGVGYGYTF; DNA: TGTGCCAGCAGTTTAGCGGGGGTGGGCTATGGCTACACCTTC
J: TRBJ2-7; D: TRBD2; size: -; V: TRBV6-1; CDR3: CASSELAVISYEQYF; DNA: TGTGCCAGCAGTGAACTAGCGGTGATCTCCTACGAGCAGTACTTC
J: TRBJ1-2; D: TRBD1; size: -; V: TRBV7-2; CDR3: CASSSPDRVVDGYTF; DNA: TGTGCCAGCAGCTCCCCGGACAGGGTAGTGGATGGCTACACCTTC
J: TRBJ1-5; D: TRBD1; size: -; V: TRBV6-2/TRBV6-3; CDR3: CASSRTTGPKGNQPQHF; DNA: TGTGCCAGCAGCCGGACGACAGGGCCTAAGGGCAATCAGCCCCAGCATTTT
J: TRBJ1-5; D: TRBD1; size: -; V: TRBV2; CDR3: CASSEPYSRRGNQPQHF; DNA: TGTGCCAGCAGTGAACCGTATTCTCGCAGGGGGAATCAGCCCCAGCATTTT
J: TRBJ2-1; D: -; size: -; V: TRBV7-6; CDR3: CASSLMQGNEQFF; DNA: TGTGCCAGCAGCTTAATGCAGGGCAATGAGCAGTTCTTC
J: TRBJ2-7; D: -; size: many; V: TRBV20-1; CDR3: CSASGASTYEQYF; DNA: TGCAGTGCTAGTGGGGCTTCGACCTACGAGCAGTACTTC
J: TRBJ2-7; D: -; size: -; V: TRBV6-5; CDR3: CASSYDSLYEQYF; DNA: TGTGCCAGCAGTTACGACTCCCTCTACGAGCAGTACTTC
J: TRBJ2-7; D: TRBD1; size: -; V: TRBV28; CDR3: CASTGTGDYEQYF; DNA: TGTGCCAGCACCGGGACAGGGGACTACGAGCAGTACTTC
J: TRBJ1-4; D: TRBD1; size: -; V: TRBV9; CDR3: CASSDREEKLFF; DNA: TGTGCCAGCTCCGACAGGGAGGAAAAACTGTTTTTT
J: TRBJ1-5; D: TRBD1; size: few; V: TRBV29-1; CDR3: CSVRQGINQPQHF; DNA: TGCAGCGTCAGACAGGGTATCAATCAGCCCCAGCATTTT
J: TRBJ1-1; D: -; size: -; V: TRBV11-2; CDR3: CASSFEQATEAFF; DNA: TGTGCCAGCAGCTTTGAACAGGCCACTGAAGCTTTCTTT
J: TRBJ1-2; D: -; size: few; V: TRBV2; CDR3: CASSENREAGYTF; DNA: TGTGCCAGCAGTGAGAACAGGGAAGCTGGCTACACCTTC
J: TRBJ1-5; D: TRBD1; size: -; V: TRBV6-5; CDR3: CATSGQANQPQHF; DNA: TGTGCCACCTCGGGACAGGCCAATCAGCCCCAGCATTTT
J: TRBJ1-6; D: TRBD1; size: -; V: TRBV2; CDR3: CASTPGTGYNSPLHF; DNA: TGTGCCAGCACCCCCGGGACAGGTTATAATTCACCCCTCCACTTT
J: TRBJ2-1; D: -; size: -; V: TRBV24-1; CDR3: CATSAPRAGSNEQFF; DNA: TGTGCCACCAGTGCCCCTAGGGCGGGGTCCAATGAGCAGTTCTTC
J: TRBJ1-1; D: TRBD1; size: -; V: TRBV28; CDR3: CASSFQGQGLTNTEAFF; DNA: TGTGCCAGCAGTTTTCAGGGACAGGGGCTTACGAACACTGAAGCTTTCTTT
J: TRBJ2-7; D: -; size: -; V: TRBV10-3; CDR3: CAISEAQRVGPGYEQYF; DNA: TGTGCCATCAGTGAAGCCCAGCGGGTCGGCCCCGGCTACGAGCAGTACTTC
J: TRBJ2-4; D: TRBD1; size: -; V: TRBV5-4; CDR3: CASSMGTENIQYF; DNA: TGTGCCAGCAGCATGGGGACAGAAAACATTCAGTACTTC
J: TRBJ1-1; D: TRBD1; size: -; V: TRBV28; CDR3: CARGTGRITEAFF; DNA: TGTGCCAGGGGGACAGGGAGGATCACTGAAGCTTTCTTT
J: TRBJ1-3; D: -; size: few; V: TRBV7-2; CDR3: CASSLFLAGNTIYF; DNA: TGTGCCAGCAGCTTATTTTTGGCAGGAAACACCATATATTTT
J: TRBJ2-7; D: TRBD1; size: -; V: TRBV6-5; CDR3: CASSYRRGREQYF; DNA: TGTGCCAGCAGTTACCGTAGGGGGCGGGAGCAGTACTTC
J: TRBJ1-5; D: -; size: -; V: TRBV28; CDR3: CASSLWGGARQPQHF; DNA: TGTGCCAGCAGTTTATGGGGGGGGGCTCGGCAGCCCCAGCATTTT
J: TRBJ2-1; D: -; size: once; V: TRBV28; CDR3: CASSLGGGAGWNEQFF; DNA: TGTGCCAGCAGTTTGGGAGGGGGGGCTGGTTGGAATGAGCAGTTCTTC
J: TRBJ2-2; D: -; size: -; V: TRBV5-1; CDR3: CASSLFETGNTGELFF; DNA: TGCGCCAGCAGCTTGTTCGAGACAGGGAACACCGGGGAGCTGTTTTTT
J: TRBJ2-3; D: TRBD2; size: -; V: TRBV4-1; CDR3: CASSQERVAGELASTDTQYF; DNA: TGCGCCAGCAGCCAAGAGAGGGTGGCGGGGGAACTAGCTAGCACAGATACGCAGTATTTT
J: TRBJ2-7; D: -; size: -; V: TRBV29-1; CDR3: CSPKIQCYEQYF; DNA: TGCAGCCCTAAGATACAGTGCTACGAGCAGTACTTC
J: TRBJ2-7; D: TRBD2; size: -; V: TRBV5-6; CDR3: CASSSGLVDYEQYF; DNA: TGTGCCAGCAGCTCGGGACTAGTCGATTACGAGCAGTACTTC
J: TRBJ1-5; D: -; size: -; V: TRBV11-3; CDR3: CASSRGGVSNQPQHF; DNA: TGTGCCAGCAGCCGTGGGGGGGTGAGCAATCAGCCCCAGCATTTT
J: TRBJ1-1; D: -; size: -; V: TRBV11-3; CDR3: CASSFYTMNTEAFF; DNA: TGTGCCAGCAGCTTTTACACAATGAACACTGAAGCTTTCTTT
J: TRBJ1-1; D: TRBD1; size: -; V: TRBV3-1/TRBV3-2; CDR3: CASSQGDRGTEAFF; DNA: TGTGCCAGCAGCCAAGGAGACAGGGGCACTGAAGCTTTCTTT
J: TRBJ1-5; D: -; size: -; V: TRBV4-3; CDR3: CASSPGHLSNQPQHF; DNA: TGCGCCAGCAGCCCAGGACACCTTAGCAATCAGCCCCAGCATTTT
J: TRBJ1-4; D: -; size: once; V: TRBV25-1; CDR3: CASSRGGNEKLFF; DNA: TGTGCCAGCAGTCGGGGGGGGAATGAAAAACTGTTTTTT
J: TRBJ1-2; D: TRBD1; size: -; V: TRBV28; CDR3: CASSLQGSYGYTF; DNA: TGTGCCAGCAGTCTACAGGGGTCCTATGGCTACACCTTC
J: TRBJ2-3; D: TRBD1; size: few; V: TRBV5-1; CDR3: CASSFGQGADTQYF; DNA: TGCGCCAGCAGCTTTGGACAGGGCGCAGATACGCAGTATTTT
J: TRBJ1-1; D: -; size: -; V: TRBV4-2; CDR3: CASGSNRVNTEAFF; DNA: TGTGCCAGCGGGTCAAACAGGGTGAACACTGAAGCTTTCTTT
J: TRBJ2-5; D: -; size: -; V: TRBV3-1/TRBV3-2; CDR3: CASSQEGLRTQYF; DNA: TGTGCCAGCAGCCAAGAGGGGCTGCGGACCCAGTACTTC
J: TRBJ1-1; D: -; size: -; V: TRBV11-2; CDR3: CASSLQMNTEAFF; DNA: TGTGCCAGCAGCTTACAAATGAACACTGAAGCTTTCTTT
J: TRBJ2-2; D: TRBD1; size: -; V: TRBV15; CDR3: CATSDRQGAGGELFF; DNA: TGTGCCACCAGCGACAGACAGGGGGCGGGCGGGGAGCTGTTTTTT
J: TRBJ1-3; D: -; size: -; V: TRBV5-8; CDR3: CASSRTLASGNTIYF; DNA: TGTGCCAGCAGCCGCACACTAGCCTCTGGAAACACCATATATTTT
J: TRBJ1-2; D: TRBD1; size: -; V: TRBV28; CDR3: CASSPTGGDLWYGYTF; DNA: TGTGCCAGCAGTCCTACAGGGGGCGACTTGTGGTATGGCTACACCTTC
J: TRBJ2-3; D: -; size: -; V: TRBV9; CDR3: CASSPRGAASITDTQYF; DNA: TGTGCCAGCAGCCCCAGGGGCGCAGCGTCCATCACAGATACGCAGTATTTT
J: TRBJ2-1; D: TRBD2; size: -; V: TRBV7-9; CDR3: CASSRGLAGGNEQFF; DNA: TGTGCCAGCAGCCGTGGACTAGCGGGAGGGAATGAGCAGTTCTTC
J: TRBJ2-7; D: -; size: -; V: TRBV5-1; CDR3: CASSLLQGSYEQYF; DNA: TGCGCCAGCAGCTTGTTACAGGGATCATACGAGCAGTACTTC